These 9 T cell receptor beta chains were all obtained from the same sample, sequenced in a study of blood T cell repertoires in COVID-19. Sequencing used immunoSEQ multiplex PCR; TCRdb keeps in-frame clones, though not all of them. Of approximately 70,000 clones listed, roughly 84% are singletons. The specimen was peripheral blood. These receptors were obtained from a man aged 50 to 60 with active COVID-19.

The CDR3 coding sequence is TGTGCCAGTAGTTCCCTGGCAGGGGTCACTGAAGCTTTCTTT. Encoded protein: CASSSLAGVTEAFF. The V call is TRBV19, the J call TRBJ1-1; the D gene is possibly TRBD1 (6 bases). This CDR3 is 14 amino acids long. V lost 5 bases and J 4 bases, leaving 14 bases between the germline ends. Germline assignment: CDR1 LNHDA and CDR2 SQIVND (reference sequence).

The V and J genes are TRBV5-4 and TRBJ2-3, with 9 bases aligning to TRBD2. The CDR3 spans 16 residues. Per the germline V gene, CDR1 is SGHNT and CDR2 is YYREEE (reference sequence). Trimming took 0 bases from V and 0 from J; bases not matched to a gene: 2. In nucleotides, the CDR3 is TGTGCCAGCAGCTTGGAGCTAGCGGGGAGCACAGATACGCAGTATTTT. Its translation is CASSLELAGSTDTQYF.

The chain employs TRBV10-3 and TRBJ2-3; TRBD2 agrees at 11 bases. Trimming took 7 bases from V and 2 from J; bases not matched to a gene: 5. CDR3 length: 15 residues. The germline gives CDR1 ENHRY, CDR2 SYGVKD. CDR3: CAIKVAGGTTDTQYF. The DNA of the CDR3 is TGTGCCATCAAAGTAGCGGGGGGGACCACAGATACGCAGTATTTT.

The chain couples TRBV7-8 to TRBJ1-5; possibly TRBD1 for D (6 bases). This CDR3 has 14 amino acids. In germline, CDR1 is SGHVS, CDR2 FQNEAQ. V gave up 5 bases and J gave up 9 bases, with 17 bases separating them. CDR3 region: CASSASRGGTPQHF. The CDR3 DNA is TGTGCCAGCAGCGCCTCTAGGGGGGGTACGCCCCAGCATTTT.

The chain has TRBV2 and TRBJ2-5; 7 bases align to TRBD1. The ends lost 8 bases at V and 5 bases at J; junction bases unmatched: 14. CDR3 length: 15 amino acids. CDR1 is SNHLY and CDR2 is FYNNEI in the germline V gene. The CDR3: CASGQQGVPAETQYF. DNA for the CDR3: TGTGCCAGCGGACAGCAGGGGGTTCCGGCGGAGACCCAGTACTTC.

The chain carries TRBV9 and TRBJ2-5, with D unclear. V shed 2 bases and J shed 0 bases, with 8 bases lying between them. The CDR3 runs 14 residues. Germline V CDR1 and CDR2: SGDLS, YYNGEE. CDR3 sequence reads: CASSVSDNQETQYF. CDR3 coding DNA: TGTGCCAGCAGCGTTTCAGACAACCAAGAGACCCAGTACTTC.

The count of this clone is one. The chain is built from TRBV7-8 and TRBJ1-4; 9 bases are shared with TRBD1. Germline CDR1 and CDR2: SGHVS and FQNEAQ. This CDR3 comprises 16 residues. Trimming cost V 5 bases and J 5 bases; bases outside gene matches: 9. In DNA form, the CDR3 reads TGTGCCAGCAGCCCCGCGCGGGACAGGGCGAATGAAAAACTGTTTTTT. This gives the protein CASSPARDRANEKLFF.

The chain has TRBV5-1 and TRBJ1-1, with TRBD1 as a possible D gene (5 bases). V dropped 6 bases and J dropped 4 bases, with 19 bases sitting between them. CDR1 is SGHRS and CDR2 is YFSETQ in the germline V gene. The CDR3 consists of 15 residues. The CDR3 spells CASTSGVGRVTEAFF. DNA for the CDR3: TGCGCCAGCACCTCGGGGGTAGGCAGGGTCACTGAAGCTTTCTTT.

The chain links TRBV15 to TRBJ1-5, with D possibly TRBD1 on 6 matching bases. This CDR3 contains 15 residues. Per germline, CDR1 LNHNV and CDR2 YYDKDF (reference sequence). V was trimmed by 1 base and J by 0 bases, leaving 7 bases between them. The CDR3 bases are TGTGCCACCAGCAGAGGAGGGGGTAGCAATCAGCCCCAGCATTTT. Amino acids: CATSRGGGSNQPQHF.